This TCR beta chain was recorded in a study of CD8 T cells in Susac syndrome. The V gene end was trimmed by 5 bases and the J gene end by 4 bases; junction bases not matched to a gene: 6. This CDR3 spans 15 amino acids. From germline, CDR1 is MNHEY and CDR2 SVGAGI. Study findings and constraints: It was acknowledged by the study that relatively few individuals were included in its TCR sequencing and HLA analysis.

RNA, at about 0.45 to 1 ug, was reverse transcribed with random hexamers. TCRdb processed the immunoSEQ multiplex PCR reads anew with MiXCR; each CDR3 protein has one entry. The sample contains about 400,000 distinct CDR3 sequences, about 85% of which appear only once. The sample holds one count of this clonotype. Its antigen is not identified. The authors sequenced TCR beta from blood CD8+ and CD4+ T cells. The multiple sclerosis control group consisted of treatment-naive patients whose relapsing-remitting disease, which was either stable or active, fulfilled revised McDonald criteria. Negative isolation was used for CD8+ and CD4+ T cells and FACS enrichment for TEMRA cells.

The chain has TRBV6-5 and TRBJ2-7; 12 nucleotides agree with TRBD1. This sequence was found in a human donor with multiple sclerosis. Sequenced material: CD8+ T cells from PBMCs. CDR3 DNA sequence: TGTGCCAGCAGTATGGGACAGGGGGCGTTTTACGAGCAGTACTTC. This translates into CASSMGQGAFYEQYF.